This passage covers 29 T cell receptor beta chains from one sample sequenced in a study of blood T cell repertoires in COVID-19. Sequencing used immunoSEQ multiplex PCR; TCRdb keeps in-frame clones, though not all of them. The data contain tens of thousands of clones, 85% to 90% of them seen just once; the ten biggest clones take up 4.1%. The specimen sequenced was peripheral blood. All receptors derive from a man aged 50 to 60 with acute or convalescent COVID-19.

This clone was found once. The chain uses TRBV7-9 and TRBJ2-5, with 10 nucleotides matching TRBD2. The CDR3 runs 15 residues. J gave up 7 bases and V 1 base, and 6 bases lay outside the gene matches. From germline, CDR1 is SEHNR and CDR2 FQNEAQ (reference sequence). The CDR3 protein is CASSLVGLAGATQYF. The CDR3 DNA reads TGTGCCAGCAGCTTAGTGGGTCTAGCGGGGGCGACCCAGTACTTC.

This clone occurred once. This chain connects TRBV12-3 or TRBV12-4 to TRBJ1-1; D not resolved. V dropped 5 bases and J dropped 8 bases, with 9 bases sitting between them. The CDR3 is 11 amino acids. The CDR3 loop is CASSLAGEAFF. In DNA, the CDR3 is TGTGCCAGCAGTCTGGCGGGGGAAGCTTTCTTT.

The J gene is TRBJ1-4, the V gene TRBV9; D might be TRBD1 (6 bases). The germline V and J ends were trimmed by 2 bases and 6 bases, with 14 bases remaining between them. The CDR3 is made up of 15 amino acids. Germline assignment: CDR1 SGDLS and CDR2 YYNGEE. In DNA form, the CDR3 reads TGTGCCAGCAGCGTTGCCCCGGGACACGATGAAAAACTGTTTTTT. Translation: CASSVAPGHDEKLFF.

This chain links TRBV11-2 with TRBJ2-1; D remains unclear. CDR1 is SGHAT and CDR2 is FQNNGV in the germline V gene. V dropped 8 bases and J dropped 8 bases, with 13 bases sitting between them. The CDR3 spans 12 residues. The CDR3 DNA follows: TGTGCCAGCGGTGGAGCGTGGTATGAGCAGTTCTTC. This codes for CASGGAWYEQFF. The entire variable domain, with the rest obtained from reference TRBV11-2 and TRBJ2-1, is as follows: EAGVAQSPRYKIIEKRQSVAFWCNPISGHATLYWYQQILGQGPKLLIQFQNNGVVDDSQLPKDRFSAERLKGVDSTLKIQPAKLEDSAVYLCASGGAWYEQFFGPGTRLTVL.

V gene TRBV11-1 combines with J gene TRBJ1-2; maybe TRBD1 (6 bases). V was trimmed by 8 bases and J by 0 bases, leaving 10 bases between them. This CDR3 region has 13 residues. Per the germline V gene, CDR1 is SGHAT and CDR2 is FQDESV (reference sequence). The CDR3 sequence is CASARTANYGYTF. CDR3 DNA sequence: TGTGCCAGCGCACGGACAGCTAACTATGGCTACACCTTC.

The gene calls are TRBV4-2 and TRBJ2-7; the match to TRBD2 covers 8 bases. In germline, CDR1 is LGHNA, CDR2 YNFKEQ. This CDR3 region has 19 residues. V gave up 0 bases and J gave up 2 bases; unmatched junction bases: 15. CDR3 protein: CASSQDSTGGSGGPYEQYF. CDR3 coding DNA: TGTGCCAGCAGCCAAGATAGCACGGGGGGGAGCGGGGGCCCCTACGAGCAGTACTTC.

The chain employs TRBV27 and TRBJ2-1; a weak D match, TRBD2 (6 bases). Trimming took 5 bases from V and 7 from J, leaving 18 bases between them. In germline, CDR1 is MNHEY, CDR2 SMNVEV (reference sequence). This CDR3 comprises 15 residues. The CDR3 region is CASSLAIGGRNEQFF. The CDR3 DNA is TGTGCCAGCAGTCTTGCCATCGGGGGACGGAATGAGCAGTTCTTC.

In this sample, this clone turned up a few times. The chain recombines TRBV24-1 with TRBJ2-2; D is undetermined. Germline CDR1 and CDR2: KGHDR and SFDVKD. Trimming shortened V by 4 bases and J by 6 bases, and 11 bases separated the two germline ends. The CDR3 contains 14 residues. This chain's CDR3 is CATSEVQTPGELFF. In DNA, the CDR3 is TGTGCCACCAGTGAAGTACAGACCCCCGGGGAGCTGTTTTTT.

The rearrangement uses TRBV3-1 (or the pseudogene TRBV3-2) and TRBJ2-2; perhaps TRBD1 as D (6 bases). The CDR3 is 16 residues long. Trimming pared 0 bases from V and 5 bases from J, leaving 13 bases between. Germline lookup yields CDR1 LGHDT and CDR2 YNNKEL (reference sequence). CDR3 nucleotides: TGTGCCAGCAGCCAAGAGGGAACAGGGCGGACCGGGGAGCTGTTTTTT. This sequence encodes CASSQEGTGRTGELFF.

This chain links TRBV29-1 with TRBJ2-3, with D uncertain. From germline, CDR1 is SQVTM and CDR2 ANQGSEA. The CDR3 spans 12 residues. V lost 2 bases to trimming and J lost 6 bases, with 9 bases between them. The CDR3, as DNA: TGCAGCGTTGAAAGCCCCGGGGATACGCAGTATTTT. It codes for CSVESPGDTQYF.

This clone was picked up a small number of times. This rearrangement joins TRBV19 to TRBJ1-2, with D tentatively TRBD1 (5 bases). CDR1 and CDR2 from the germline V gene are LNHDA and SQIVND (reference sequence). Trimming left V 1 base short and J 7 bases short, with 13 bases between. The CDR3 is 14 residues long. CDR3 sequence: CASSIGGDQSGYTF. Here the CDR3 DNA reads TGTGCCAGTAGTATAGGGGGGGACCAGAGTGGCTACACCTTC.

V usage is TRBV5-5 and J usage is TRBJ2-3; D is perhaps TRBD2 (5 bases). This CDR3 contains 14 residues. Germline V gene sequence: CDR1 SGHKS, CDR2 YYEKEE (reference sequence). Between the trimmed V and J ends, which lost 7 bases and 1 base, there was a span of 13 bases. The CDR3 sequence is CASLPQRGTDTQYF. CDR3 DNA sequence: TGTGCCAGCCTCCCCCAGAGGGGCACAGATACGCAGTATTTT.

Only one count was recorded for this clone. This sequence joins TRBV7-2 and TRBJ1-1, with TRBD1 matching 11 bases. The trim removed 5 bases at V and 5 bases at J, leaving 4 bases unmatched. The germline CDR1 and CDR2 sequences are SGHTA and FQGNSA. The CDR3 consists of 14 residues. Here the CDR3 DNA reads TGTGCCAGCAGCAACCGGGACAGGGGGACTGAAGCTTTCTTT. Translating gives CASSNRDRGTEAFF.

J is TRBJ2-5 and V is TRBV5-6; D unclear. Trimming took off 4 bases at V and 5 bases at J, with 18 bases between the two ends. Germline CDR1 reads SGHDT; CDR2 reads YYEEEE. This CDR3 region has 15 residues. CDR3 nucleotide sequence: TGTGCCAGCAGCACTACGCGGCCTCGGGTCGAGACCCAGTACTTC. Translation: CASSTTRPRVETQYF.

The chain couples TRBV3-1 (or the pseudogene TRBV3-2) to TRBJ1-1; D not resolved. Germline-derived CDR1 and CDR2 are LGHDT and YNNKEL (reference sequence). The CDR3 loop spans 13 amino acids. V was clipped by 1 base and J by 8 bases, with 11 bases between them. CDR3 residues: CASSQGLLVEAFF. CDR3 nucleotides: TGTGCCAGCAGCCAAGGACTACTAGTGGAAGCTTTCTTT.

The chain carries TRBV11-3 and TRBJ1-6, with 7 bases identical to TRBD1. Germline CDR1 is SGHNT and CDR2 is YENEEA. This CDR3 is 16 amino acids long. The V segment lost 3 bases and the J segment 7 bases; nucleotides outside the gene matches: 9. The CDR3 loop reads CASSFGKGTENSPLHF. In DNA, the CDR3 is TGTGCCAGCAGCTTCGGGAAGGGGACAGAAAATTCACCCCTCCACTTT. Full variable domain (remainder filled in from reference TRBV11-3 and TRBJ1-6): EAGVVQSPRYKIIEKKQPVAFWCNPISGHNTLYWYLQNLGQGPELLIRYENEEAVDDSQLPKDRFSAERLKGVDSTLKIQPAELGDSAVYLCASSFGKGTENSPLHFGNGTRLTVT.

The chain links TRBV19 to TRBJ1-2; unclear D gene. Germline V gives CDR1 LNHDA, CDR2 SQIVND (reference sequence). This CDR3 contains 14 residues. The V and J ends lost 11 bases and 7 bases respectively, with 23 bases between them. Here the CDR3 reads CAAHAGRLRSGYTF. In DNA, the CDR3 is TGTGCCGCCCACGCCGGCAGGCTTCGTAGTGGCTACACCTTC.

This chain connects TRBV7-2 to TRBJ2-5; D is perhaps TRBD2 (7 bases). The V gene's germline CDR1 is SGHTA and CDR2 FQGNSA. The CDR3 is 15 amino acids. The V end lost 3 bases, the J end lost 4 bases, and 15 bases lay between the germline ends. CDR3 sequence: CASSFQRGGPETQYF. In DNA form, the CDR3 reads TGTGCCAGCAGCTTCCAAAGGGGGGGACCAGAGACCCAGTACTTC.

The J gene is TRBJ2-7, the V gene TRBV4-1; the D gene is possibly TRBD1 (5 bases). V lost 4 bases and J lost 2, with 12 bases in between. The CDR3 is 14 amino acids. Germline V gene data show CDR1 as MGHRA and CDR2 as YSYEKL. CDR3: CASSPSAGPYEQYF. CDR3 in DNA: TGCGCCAGCAGCCCAAGCGCAGGGCCCTACGAGCAGTACTTC.

This clone was counted between two and nine times. The genes are TRBV5-1 and TRBJ1-6, with 8 positions matching TRBD1. The CDR3 has 14 amino acids. CDR1 SGHRS and CDR2 YFSETQ come from the germline V gene. V dropped 4 bases and J dropped 13; count of bases not matched to a gene: 10. The CDR3: CASSVTGASMPLHF. The CDR3 region has the DNA TGCGCCAGCAGCGTGACAGGGGCGAGTATGCCCCTCCACTTT. Variable domain in full (rest from reference TRBV5-1 and TRBJ1-6): KAGVTQTPRYLIKTRGQQVTLSCSPISGHRSVSWYQQTPGQGLQFLFEYFSETQRNKGNFPGRFSGRQFSNSRSEMNVSTLELGDSALYLCASSVTGASMPLHFGNGTRLTVT.

The chain combines TRBV4-2 with TRBJ2-7; tentative D call: TRBD1 (5 bases). The CDR3 runs 16 residues. V was clipped by 0 bases and J by 2 bases, with 14 bases between them. Germline loops: CDR1 LGHNA, CDR2 YNFKEQ. The CDR3 DNA follows: TGTGCCAGCAGCCAAGAGGGCTTATCACAGGCCTACGAGCAGTACTTC. Translating it yields CASSQEGLSQAYEQYF.

The V call is TRBV9, the J call TRBJ1-1, with D perhaps TRBD1 (5 bases). Germline assignment: CDR1 SGDLS and CDR2 YYNGEE. The CDR3 runs to 15 residues. V lost 3 bases and J 4 bases, leaving 16 bases between the germline ends. The CDR3 nucleotides read TGTGCCAGCAGCGGTGGACTGGGGGGGAGCACTGAAGCTTTCTTT. Protein product: CASSGGLGGSTEAFF.

The chain links TRBV25-1 to TRBJ1-1; 8 nucleotides align to TRBD1. CDR1 MGHDK and CDR2 SYGVNS come from the germline V gene. V shed 6 bases and J 3 bases; nucleotides not matched to a gene: 6. This CDR3 is built from 14 residues. The CDR3 region is CASRTGQGDTEAFF. CDR3 nucleotide sequence: TGTGCCAGCAGGACCGGACAGGGCGACACTGAAGCTTTCTTT.

J is TRBJ1-5 and V is TRBV10-3; TRBD1 matches 8 bases. Germline V gene data show CDR1 as ENHRY and CDR2 as SYGVKD. This CDR3 contains 13 residues. V gave up 5 bases and J gave up 5 bases; unmatched junction bases: 2. The CDR3 reads CAISKTGDQPQHF. In DNA form, the CDR3 reads TGTGCCATCAGTAAGACAGGGGATCAGCCCCAGCATTTT.

The chain employs TRBV27 and TRBJ2-2; 8 bases are shared with TRBD2. This CDR3 contains 14 residues. Germline CDR1 MNHEY, CDR2 SMNVEV (reference sequence). After removal of 6 bases from V and 0 bases from J, the junction contained 0 bases not matched to a gene. The CDR3 here is CASRLAANTGELFF. The DNA for the CDR3 is TGTGCCAGCAGACTAGCGGCGAACACCGGGGAGCTGTTTTTT.

The CDR3 reads CATSRDISGQPQHF. Here the CDR3 DNA reads TGTGCCACCAGCAGAGATATTTCGGGGCAGCCCCAGCATTTT. J is TRBJ1-5 and V is TRBV15; D is uncertain. The ends were cut back, 0 bases at V and 7 bases at J, with 10 bases in the middle. Germline V CDR1 and CDR2: LNHNV, YYDKDF (reference sequence). The CDR3 covers 14 residues.

The chain recombines TRBV10-3 with TRBJ2-1, with D tentatively TRBD1 (6 bases). Germline lookup yields CDR1 ENHRY and CDR2 SYGVKD. V lost 11 bases and J lost 6, with 20 bases in between. The CDR3 is 14 amino acids. The CDR3 region is CASFSGTTVNEQFF. The CDR3 DNA is TGTGCCTCTTTCTCCGGGACAACCGTCAATGAGCAGTTCTTC.

This clone occurred a few times. V and J are TRBV9 and TRBJ2-7, with a weak D call TRBD1 (7 bases). V dropped 4 bases and J dropped 0 bases, with 17 bases sitting between them. The germline CDR1 and CDR2 sequences are SGDLS and YYNGEE. This CDR3 has 16 residues. CDR3 in DNA: TGTGCCAGCAGCTCCAGCAGGGGGGCGGGCTCCTACGAGCAGTACTTC. Its translation: CASSSSRGAGSYEQYF.

The J gene is TRBJ1-6, the V gene TRBV6-5; no reliable D call. Trimming removed 0 bases from V and 6 bases from J, with 9 bases in between. Per germline, CDR1 MNHEY and CDR2 SVGAGI. The CDR3 spans 15 residues. CDR3 protein: CASSYSSGSNSPLHF. The DNA for the CDR3 is TGTGCCAGCAGTTACTCTTCGGGTTCTAATTCACCCCTCCACTTT.